This T cell receptor beta chain was sequenced for a study of spatial heterogeneity in lung cancer. General study findings and limits: For expanded intratumoral alpha and beta TCRs, counts tracked tumor mutation counts.

Trimming took 3 bases from V and 0 from J, leaving 5 bases between them. This CDR3 is 13 amino acids long. CDR1 and CDR2 from the germline V gene are MNHEY and SMNVEV (reference sequence). Every TCR cDNA molecule bore a unique molecular identifier. TCRdb reanalysed the 5' RACE reads using MiXCR and keeps one entry per CDR3 protein. The sample has around 2,500 distinct CDR3 sequences, 5% to 7.5% seen once. The sample's time point: sample taken at primary tumor resection. The donor group consisted of around 66 patients who had untreated, early-stage non-small cell lung cancer. Extraction of whole RNA from tumor, nontumor lung or frozen PBMC preceded unsorted sequencing. This clonotype is classed as medium-sized (0.01 to 0.1%). No antigen is known for it.

The sequenced sample was lung tumor tissue, obtained at surgery. This sequence originates from a male donor with early-stage non-small cell lung cancer. J is TRBJ1-1 and V is TRBV27; the D gene is possibly TRBD1 (5 bases). Here the CDR3 reads CASSFRVNTEAFF. CDR3 DNA sequence: TGTGCCAGCAGTTTCAGGGTGAACACTGAAGCTTTCTTT.